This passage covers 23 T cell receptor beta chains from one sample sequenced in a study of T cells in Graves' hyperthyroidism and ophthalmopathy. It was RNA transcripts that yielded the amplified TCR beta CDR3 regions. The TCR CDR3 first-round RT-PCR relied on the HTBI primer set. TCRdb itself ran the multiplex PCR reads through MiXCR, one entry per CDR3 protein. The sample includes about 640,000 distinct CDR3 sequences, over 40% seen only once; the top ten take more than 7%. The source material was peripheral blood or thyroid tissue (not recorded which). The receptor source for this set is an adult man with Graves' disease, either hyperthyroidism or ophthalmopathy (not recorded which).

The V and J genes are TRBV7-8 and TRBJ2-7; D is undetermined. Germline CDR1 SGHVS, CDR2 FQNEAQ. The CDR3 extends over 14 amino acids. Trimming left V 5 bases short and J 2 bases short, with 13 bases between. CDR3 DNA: TGTGCCAGCAGCCCGTTCCCCGAGCCCTACGAGCAGTACTTC. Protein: CASSPFPEPYEQYF.

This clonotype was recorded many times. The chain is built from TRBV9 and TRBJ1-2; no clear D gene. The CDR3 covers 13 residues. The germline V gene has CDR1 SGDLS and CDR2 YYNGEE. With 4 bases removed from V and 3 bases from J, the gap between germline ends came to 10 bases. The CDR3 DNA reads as TGTGCCAGCAGCCCAGGACTATACTATGGCTACACCTTC. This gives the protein CASSPGLYYGYTF.

For the CDR3, the DNA is TGTGCCAGCAGTGAATATGAGGGGCGCGACGAGCAGTACTTC. Protein product: CASSEYEGRDEQYF. The chain links TRBV25-1 to TRBJ2-7; D assignment may be TRBD1 or TRBD2 (5 bases each). Trimming pared 0 bases from V and 5 bases from J, leaving 11 bases between. CDR1 is MGHDK and CDR2 is SYGVNS in the germline V gene. This CDR3 is 14 amino acids long.

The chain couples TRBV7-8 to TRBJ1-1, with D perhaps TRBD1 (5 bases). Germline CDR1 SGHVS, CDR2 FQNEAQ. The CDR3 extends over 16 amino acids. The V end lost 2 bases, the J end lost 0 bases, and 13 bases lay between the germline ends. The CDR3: CASSLRLGRLNTEAFF. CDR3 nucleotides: TGTGCCAGCAGCTTAAGGCTGGGGCGGCTGAACACTGAAGCTTTCTTT.

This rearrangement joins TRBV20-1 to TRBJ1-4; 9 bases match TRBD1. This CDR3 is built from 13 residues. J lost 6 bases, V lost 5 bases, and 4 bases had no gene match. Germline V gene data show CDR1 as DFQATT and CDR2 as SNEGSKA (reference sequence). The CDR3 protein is CSAAGDRDEKLFF. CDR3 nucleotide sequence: TGCAGTGCTGCTGGGGACAGGGATGAAAAACTGTTTTTT.

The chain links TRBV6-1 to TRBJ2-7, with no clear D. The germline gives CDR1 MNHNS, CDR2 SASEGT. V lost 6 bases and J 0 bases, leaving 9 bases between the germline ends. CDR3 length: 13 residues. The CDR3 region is CASRSESSYEQYF. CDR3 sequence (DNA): TGTGCCAGCAGAAGCGAGAGCTCCTACGAGCAGTACTTC.

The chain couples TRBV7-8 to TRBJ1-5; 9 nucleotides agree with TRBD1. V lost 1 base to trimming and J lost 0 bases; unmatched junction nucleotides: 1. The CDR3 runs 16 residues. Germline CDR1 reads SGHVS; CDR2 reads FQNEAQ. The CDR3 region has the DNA TGTGCCAGCAGCTTAGAGGGACAGGGTAGCAATCAGCCCCAGCATTTT. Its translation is CASSLEGQGSNQPQHF.

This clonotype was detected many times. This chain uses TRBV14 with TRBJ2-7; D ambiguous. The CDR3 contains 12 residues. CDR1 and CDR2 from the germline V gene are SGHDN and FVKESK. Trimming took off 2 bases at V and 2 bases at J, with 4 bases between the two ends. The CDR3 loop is CASSQTPYEQYF. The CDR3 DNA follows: TGTGCCAGCAGCCAAACACCCTACGAGCAGTACTTC.

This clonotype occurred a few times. CDR3 residues: CASRLYQTQETQYF. CDR3 bases: TGTGCCAGCAGACTCTACCAAACTCAAGAGACCCAGTACTTC. The chain combines TRBV13 with TRBJ2-5; no clear D. This CDR3 spans 14 amino acids. Germline V gene data show CDR1 as PRHDT and CDR2 as FYEKMQ (reference sequence). Trimming shortened V by 6 bases and J by 2 bases, and 13 bases separated the two germline ends.

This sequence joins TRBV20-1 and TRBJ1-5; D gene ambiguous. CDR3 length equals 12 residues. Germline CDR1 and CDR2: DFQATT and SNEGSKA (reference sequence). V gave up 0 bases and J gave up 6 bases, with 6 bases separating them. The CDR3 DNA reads TGCAGTGCTAGAGATTACAGTCAGCCCCAGCATTTT. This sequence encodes CSARDYSQPQHF.

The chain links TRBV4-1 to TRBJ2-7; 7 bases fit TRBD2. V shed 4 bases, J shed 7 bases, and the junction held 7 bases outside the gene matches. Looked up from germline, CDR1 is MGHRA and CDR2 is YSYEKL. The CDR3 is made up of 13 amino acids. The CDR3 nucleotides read TGCGCCAGCAGCCCCCGGGACTACGGGGAGCAGTACTTC. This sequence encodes CASSPRDYGEQYF.

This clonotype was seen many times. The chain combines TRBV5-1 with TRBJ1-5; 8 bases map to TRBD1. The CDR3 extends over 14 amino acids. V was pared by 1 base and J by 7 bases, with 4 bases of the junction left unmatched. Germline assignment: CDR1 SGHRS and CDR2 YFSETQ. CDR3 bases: TGCGCCAGCAGCTTGTCAGGGGGCGAGCAGCCCCAGCATTTT. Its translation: CASSLSGGEQPQHF. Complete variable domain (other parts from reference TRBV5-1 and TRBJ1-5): KAGVTQTPRYLIKTRGQQVTLSCSPISGHRSVSWYQQTPGQGLQFLFEYFSETQRNKGNFPGRFSGRQFSNSRSEMNVSTLELGDSALYLCASSLSGGEQPQHFGDGTRLSIL.

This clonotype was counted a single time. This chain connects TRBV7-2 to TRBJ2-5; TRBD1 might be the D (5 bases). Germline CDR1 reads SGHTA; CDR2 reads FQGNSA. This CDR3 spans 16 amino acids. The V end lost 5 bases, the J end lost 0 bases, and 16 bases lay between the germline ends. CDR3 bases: TGTGCCAGCAGCCCAGGGTCTAACGGTAACCAAGAGACCCAGTACTTC. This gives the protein CASSPGSNGNQETQYF.

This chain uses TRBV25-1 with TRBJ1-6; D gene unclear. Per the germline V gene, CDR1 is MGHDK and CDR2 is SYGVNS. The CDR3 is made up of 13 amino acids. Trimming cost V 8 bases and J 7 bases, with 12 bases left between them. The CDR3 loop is CASVGERNSPLHF. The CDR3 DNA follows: TGTGCCAGCGTTGGAGAGCGCAATTCACCCCTCCACTTT.

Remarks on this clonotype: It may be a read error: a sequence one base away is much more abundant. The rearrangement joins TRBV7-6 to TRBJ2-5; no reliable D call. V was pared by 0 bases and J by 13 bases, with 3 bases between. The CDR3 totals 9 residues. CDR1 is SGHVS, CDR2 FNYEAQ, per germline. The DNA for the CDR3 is TGTGCCAGCAGCTTAGCCCGGTACTTC. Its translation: CASSLARYF.

This chain's CDR3 is CASSFEGADYYGYTF. The DNA of the CDR3 is TGTGCCAGCAGCTTTGAGGGGGCAGACTACTATGGCTACACCTTC. The rearrangement links TRBV7-2 to TRBJ1-2; 7 positions match TRBD1. This CDR3 has 15 residues. V gave up 3 bases and J gave up 3 bases; unmatched junction bases: 7. In germline, CDR1 is SGHTA, CDR2 FQGNSA. The whole variable domain, filled in from reference TRBV7-2 and TRBJ1-2, reads GAGVSQSPSNKVTEKGKDVELRCDPISGHTALYWYRQSLGQGLEFLIYFQGNSAPDKSGLPSDRFSAERTGGSVSTLTIQRTQQEDSAVYLCASSFEGADYYGYTFGSGTRLTVV.

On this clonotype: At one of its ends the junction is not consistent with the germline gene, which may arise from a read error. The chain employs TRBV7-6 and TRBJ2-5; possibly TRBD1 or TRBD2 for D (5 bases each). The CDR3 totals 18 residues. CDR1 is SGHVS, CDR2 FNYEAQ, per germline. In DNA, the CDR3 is TGTACCAGCAGCTTAGCAGGGTTGGCGGGTTCGACCTCTGGGGCCCAGTACTTC. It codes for CTSSLAGLAGSTSGAQYF.

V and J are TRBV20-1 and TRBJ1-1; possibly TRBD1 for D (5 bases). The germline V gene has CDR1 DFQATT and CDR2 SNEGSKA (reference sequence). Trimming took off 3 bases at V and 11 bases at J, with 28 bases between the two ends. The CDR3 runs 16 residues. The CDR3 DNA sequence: TGCAGTGCTAGCGGGCGGGGACCGGCCGGGGTTCCGGTGGCTTTCTTT. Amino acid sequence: CSASGRGPAGVPVAFF.

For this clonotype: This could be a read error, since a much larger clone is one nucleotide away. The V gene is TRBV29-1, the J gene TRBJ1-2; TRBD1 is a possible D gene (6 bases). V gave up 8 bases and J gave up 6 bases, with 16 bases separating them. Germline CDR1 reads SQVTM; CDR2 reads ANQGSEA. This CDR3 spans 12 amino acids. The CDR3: CSPIQGGDGYTF. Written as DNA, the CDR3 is TGCAGCCCCATCCAAGGGGGTGATGGCTACACCTTC.

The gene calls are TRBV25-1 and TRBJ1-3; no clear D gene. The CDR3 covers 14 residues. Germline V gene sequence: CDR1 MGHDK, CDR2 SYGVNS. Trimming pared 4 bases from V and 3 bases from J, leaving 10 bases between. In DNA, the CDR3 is TGTGCCAGCAGTGGAGCCGGGTTTGGAAACACCATATATTTT. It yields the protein CASSGAGFGNTIYF. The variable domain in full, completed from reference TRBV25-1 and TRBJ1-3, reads EADIYQTPRYLVIGTGKKITLECSQTMGHDKMYWYQQDPGMELHLIHYSYGVNSTEKGDLSSESTVSRIRTEHFPLTLESARPSHTSQYLCASSGAGFGNTIYFGEGSWLTVV.

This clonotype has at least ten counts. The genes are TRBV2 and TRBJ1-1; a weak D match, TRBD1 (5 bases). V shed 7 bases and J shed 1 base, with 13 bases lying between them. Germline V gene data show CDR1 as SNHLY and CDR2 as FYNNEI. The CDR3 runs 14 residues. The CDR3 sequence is CASMAGQGNTEAFF. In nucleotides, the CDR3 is TGTGCCAGCATGGCGGGGCAAGGGAACACTGAAGCTTTCTTT.

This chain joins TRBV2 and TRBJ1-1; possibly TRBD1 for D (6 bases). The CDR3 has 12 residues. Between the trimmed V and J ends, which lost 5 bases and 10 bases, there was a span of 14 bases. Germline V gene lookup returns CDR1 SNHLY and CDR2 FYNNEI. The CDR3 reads CASSRGRSPAFF. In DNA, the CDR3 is TGTGCCAGCAGTCGGGGGCGATCTCCAGCTTTCTTT. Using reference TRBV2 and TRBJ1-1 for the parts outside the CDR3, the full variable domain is EPEVTQTPSHQVTQMGQEVILRCVPISNHLYFYWYRQILGQKVEFLVSFYNNEISEKSEIFDDQFSVERPDGSNFTLKIRSTKLEDSAMYFCASSRGRSPAFFGQGTRLTVV.

CDR3 sequence (DNA): TGTGCCAGCAGCCCAGGGGGGTTTAATGAAAAACTGTTTTTT. Translated, it gives CASSPGGFNEKLFF. J is TRBJ1-4 and V is TRBV7-9, with 7 positions matching TRBD1. V shed 5 bases and J 4 bases; nucleotides not matched to a gene: 4. This CDR3 is 14 amino acids long. Germline CDR1 SEHNR, CDR2 FQNEAQ (reference sequence).